This TCR beta chain derives from a study of blood T cell repertoires in COVID-19 (dated by TCRdb to the early 2020s). With regard to the full study: Samples covering the acute and convalescent phases of COVID-19 were provided by collaborators in the United States, Italy and Spain. The prospective study material was composed of cDNA or gDNA derived from T cells, B-cell-depleted T cells, or PBMCs. Subjects who had been exposed to COVID-19, were actively infected with it, or had recovered from it provided the deeply sampled blood TCRbeta repertoires that made up the dataset. The repertoires were made available in a free public database intended to serve as a resource for research on the immune response to SARS-CoV-2. The samples were drawn from two sources: the first 160 participants of the ongoing ImmuneRACE study, and 1,254 subjects contributed by 6 global collaborators. A de-identified subject ID, COVID-19 status, age in years and sex were almost always included in the sample metadata. HLA class I and class II types, where available, came from metadata supplied by the sample provider rather than from assay-based typing. The study at large found these results: The amount of clinical and demographic metadata varied by source and participant and was provided uncurated.

CDR1 and CDR2 (SQVTM, ANQGSEA) derive from the germline V gene. The cysteine opens and the phenylalanine closes a CDR3 of 14 amino acids. The CDR3 DNA has 42 bases and is translated from base 1. From V the trimming removes 7 bases and from J it removes 2 bases, while the gene matches leave 3 bases of the junction unaccounted for. TCRbeta CDR3 regions were amplified from genomic DNA using the immunoSEQ Assay, a bias-controlled multiplex PCR. In the source study's methods: Nucleated cell counts per sample were estimated from amplification of reference gene primers within the assay. To quantify the absolute abundance of each unique TCRbeta CDR3 rearrangement, sequence reads were collapsed and filtered. For each sample, productive Simpson clonality was calculated as the square root of Simpson's diversity index across productive rearrangements. Not all clones reach the TCRdb copy of this immuneACCESS table, which keeps in-frame sequences only. Checked studies attribute under half of the gap to unresolved V genes and leave the rest unexplained. The V and J calls and clone size were taken over from that table, and D and trimming were inferred from the DNA. Present in this sample are fewer than 200,000 clones, around 80% of which were seen just once. The ten largest clones capture less than 15% of the sample.

A word on this clone: The clone's antigen remains unknown. The input lacks base qualities; no much larger clone sits a single base away.

Enrolling through a virtual design, the prospective study's participants ranged in age from roughly 18 to 89 years and lived across around 25 United States geographic areas. In the prospective study, cohorts were assigned on the basis of participant-reported clinical history obtained from a screening survey and a study questionnaire. Recovered participants in ImmuneRACE Cohort 3 were defined as having two consecutive negative NP/OP PCR tests, clearance from a healthcare professional, or resolution of symptoms. In the prospective study, mobile phlebotomists collected whole blood, serum and a nasopharyngeal or oropharyngeal swab from each participant. Additional blood draws and questionnaires over an approximately two-month period could optionally be provided by prospective study participants. Before DNA extraction, prospective study blood samples were shipped either frozen or at room temperature.

The receptor was derived from a man in his fifties who had recovered from COVID-19. The V and J segments used are TRBV29-1 and TRBJ2-5; 14 central bases correspond to TRBD2. Specimen: PBMCs or T cells enriched from blood (not recorded which). In nucleotide form, the sequence is TGCAGCGGCGGGACTAGCGGGGGACAAGAGACCCAGTACTTC. It codes for CSGGTSGGQETQYF. The CDR3 plus the reference TRBV29-1 and TRBJ2-5 genes for the other parts give the full variable domain: SAVISQKPSRDICQRGTSLTIQCQVDSQVTMMFWYRQQPGQSLTLIATANQGSEATYESGFVIDKFPISRPNLTFSTLTVSNMSPEDSSIYLCSGGTSGGQETQYFGPGTRLLVL.